This T cell receptor beta chain was sequenced during a study of T cells in Graves' hyperthyroidism and ophthalmopathy. Study findings and constraints: Within blood appeared most thyroid clonotypes that had expanded above 0.001.

The germline V gene encodes CDR1 SGHAT and CDR2 FQNNGV. This CDR3 comprises 17 residues. V lost 3 bases and J lost 3; bases outside the gene matches: 13. Amplification targeted TCR beta CDR3 regions from RNA transcripts. The study used the HTBI primer set for a first-round RT-PCR of the TCR CDR3. TCRdb processed the multiplex PCR reads anew with MiXCR; each CDR3 protein has one entry. The table includes nearly 750,000 distinct CDR3 sequences, approximately 40% detected once. Patients showing uncontrolled infection, other autoimmune disease, pregnancy or lactation were ineligible. The diagnostic basis comprised clinical symptoms, serum thyroxine and TRAb, thyroid ultrasound and orbital computed tomography. Cells are PBMCs isolated from 10 ml of fresh blood. This clonotype was observed a few times. No antigen is known for it.

The chain couples TRBV11-2 to TRBJ2-7; 8 bases agree with TRBD2. The sequence was obtained from a woman aged 40 to 50 with Graves' hyperthyroidism. The sequenced material came from blood. CDR3 bases: TGTGCCAGCAGCTTTGCGGGTTTAGCGGGGTTTTTCTACGAGCAGTACTTC. It encodes CASSFAGLAGFFYEQYF.